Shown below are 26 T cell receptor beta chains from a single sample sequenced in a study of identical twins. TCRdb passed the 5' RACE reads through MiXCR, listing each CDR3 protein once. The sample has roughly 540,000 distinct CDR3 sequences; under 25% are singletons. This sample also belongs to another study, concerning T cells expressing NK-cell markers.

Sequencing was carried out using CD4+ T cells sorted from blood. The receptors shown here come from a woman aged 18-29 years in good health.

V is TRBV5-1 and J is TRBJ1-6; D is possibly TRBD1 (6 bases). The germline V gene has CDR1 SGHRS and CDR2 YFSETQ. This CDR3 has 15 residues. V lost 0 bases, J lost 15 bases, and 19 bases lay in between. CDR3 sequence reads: CASSLGEFRGYDLHF. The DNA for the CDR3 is TGCGCCAGCAGCTTGGGGGAGTTTAGGGGGTATGACCTCCACTTT.

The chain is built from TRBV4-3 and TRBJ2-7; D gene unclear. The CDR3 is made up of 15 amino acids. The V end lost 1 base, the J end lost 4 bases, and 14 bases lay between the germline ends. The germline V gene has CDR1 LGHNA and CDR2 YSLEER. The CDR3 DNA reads TGCGCCAGCAGCCAAGGTTCGCAGGCCGGGTACGAGCAGTACTTC. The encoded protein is CASSQGSQAGYEQYF.

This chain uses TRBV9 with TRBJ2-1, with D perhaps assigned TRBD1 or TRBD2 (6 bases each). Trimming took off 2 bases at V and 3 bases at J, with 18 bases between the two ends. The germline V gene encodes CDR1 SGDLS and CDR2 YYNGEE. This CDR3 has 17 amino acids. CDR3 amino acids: CASSVTRGPPFYNEQFF. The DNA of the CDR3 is TGTGCCAGCAGCGTCACCCGGGGGCCGCCCTTCTACAATGAGCAGTTCTTC.

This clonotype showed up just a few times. CDR3 DNA sequence: TGTGCCAGCAGTGGACTAGCGGGAGGTGAGACCCAGTACTTC. Amino acid sequence: CASSGLAGGETQYF. The chain uses TRBV6-1 and TRBJ2-5; 13 nucleotides match TRBD2. Germline CDR1 and CDR2: MNHNS and SASEGT. The CDR3 covers 14 residues. Germline trimming cut 4 bases from V and 5 bases from J; bases unmatched to any gene: 1.

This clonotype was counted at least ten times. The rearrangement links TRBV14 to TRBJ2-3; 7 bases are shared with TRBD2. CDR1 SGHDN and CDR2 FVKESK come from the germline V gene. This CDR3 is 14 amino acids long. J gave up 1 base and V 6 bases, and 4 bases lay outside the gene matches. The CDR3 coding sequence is TGTGCCAGCAGACGGAGCGGGGGCACAGATACGCAGTATTTT. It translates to CASRRSGGTDTQYF. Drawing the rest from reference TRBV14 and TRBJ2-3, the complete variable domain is EAGVTQFPSHSVIEKGQTVTLRCDPISGHDNLYWYRRVMGKEIKFLLHFVKESKQDESGMPNNRFLAERTGGTYSTLKVQPAELEDSGVYFCASRRSGGTDTQYFGPGTRLTVL.

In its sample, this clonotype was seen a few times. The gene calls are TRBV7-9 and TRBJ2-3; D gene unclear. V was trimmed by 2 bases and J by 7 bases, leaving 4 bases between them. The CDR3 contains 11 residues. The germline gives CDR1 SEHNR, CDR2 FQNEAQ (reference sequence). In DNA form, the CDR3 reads TGTGCCAGCAGCTTACCTAATACGCAGTATTTT. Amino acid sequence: CASSLPNTQYF.

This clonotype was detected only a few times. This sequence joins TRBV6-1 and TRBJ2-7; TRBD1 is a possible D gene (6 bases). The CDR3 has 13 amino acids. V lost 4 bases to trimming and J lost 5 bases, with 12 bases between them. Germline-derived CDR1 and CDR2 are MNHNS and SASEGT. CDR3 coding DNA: TGTGCCAGCAGTGGGACAGAATGGAACGAGCAGTACTTC. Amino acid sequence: CASSGTEWNEQYF.

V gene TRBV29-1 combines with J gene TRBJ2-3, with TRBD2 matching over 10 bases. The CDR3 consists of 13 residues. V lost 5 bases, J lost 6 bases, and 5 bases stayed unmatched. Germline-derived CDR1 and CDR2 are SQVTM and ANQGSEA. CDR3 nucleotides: TGCAGCGTTCCAGCGGGAGGGTGGGATACGCAGTATTTT. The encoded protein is CSVPAGGWDTQYF.

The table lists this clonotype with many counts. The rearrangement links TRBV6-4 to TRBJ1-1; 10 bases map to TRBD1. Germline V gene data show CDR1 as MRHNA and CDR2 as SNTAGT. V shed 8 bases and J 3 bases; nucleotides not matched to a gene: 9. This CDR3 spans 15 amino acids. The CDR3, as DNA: TGTGCCAGCGCTAGACAGGGGGCGCGGGACACTGAAGCTTTCTTT. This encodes CASARQGARDTEAFF.

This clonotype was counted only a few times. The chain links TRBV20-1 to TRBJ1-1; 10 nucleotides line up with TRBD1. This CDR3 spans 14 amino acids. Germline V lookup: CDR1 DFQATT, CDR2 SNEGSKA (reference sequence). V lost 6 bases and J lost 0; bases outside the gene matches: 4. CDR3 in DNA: TGCAGTGCCCCGGGACAGGGGATGAACACTGAAGCTTTCTTT. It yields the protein CSAPGQGMNTEAFF.

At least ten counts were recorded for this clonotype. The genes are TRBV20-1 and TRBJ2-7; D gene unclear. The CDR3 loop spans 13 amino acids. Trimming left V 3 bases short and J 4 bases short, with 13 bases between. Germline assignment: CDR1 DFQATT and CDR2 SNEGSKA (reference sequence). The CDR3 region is CSASSVGVYEQYF. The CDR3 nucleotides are TGCAGTGCTAGTTCAGTCGGCGTGTACGAGCAGTACTTC.

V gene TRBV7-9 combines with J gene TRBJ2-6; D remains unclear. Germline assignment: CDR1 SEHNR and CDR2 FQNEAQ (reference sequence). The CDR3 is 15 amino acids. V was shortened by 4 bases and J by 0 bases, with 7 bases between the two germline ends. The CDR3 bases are TGTGCCAGCAGCTCGGTGCACTCTGGGGCCAACGTCCTGACTTTC. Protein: CASSSVHSGANVLTF.

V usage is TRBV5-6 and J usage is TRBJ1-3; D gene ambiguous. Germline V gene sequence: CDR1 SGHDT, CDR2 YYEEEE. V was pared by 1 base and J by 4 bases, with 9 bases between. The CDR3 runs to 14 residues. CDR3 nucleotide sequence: TGTGCCAGCAGCTTGATGAACTACGGAAACACCATATATTTT. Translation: CASSLMNYGNTIYF.

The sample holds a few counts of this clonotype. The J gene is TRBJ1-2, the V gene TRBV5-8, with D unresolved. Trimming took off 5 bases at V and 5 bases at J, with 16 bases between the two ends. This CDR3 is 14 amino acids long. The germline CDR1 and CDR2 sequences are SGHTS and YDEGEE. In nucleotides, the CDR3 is TGTGCCAGCAGTTACCCCGGGAGCCTATATGGCTACACCTTC. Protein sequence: CASSYPGSLYGYTF.

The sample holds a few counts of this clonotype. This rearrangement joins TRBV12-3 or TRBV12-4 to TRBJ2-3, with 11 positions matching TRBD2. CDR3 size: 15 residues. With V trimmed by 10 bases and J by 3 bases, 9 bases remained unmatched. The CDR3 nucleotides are TGTGCCATCCGTAGCGGGGGGGATGTGACAGATACGCAGTATTTT. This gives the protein CAIRSGGDVTDTQYF.

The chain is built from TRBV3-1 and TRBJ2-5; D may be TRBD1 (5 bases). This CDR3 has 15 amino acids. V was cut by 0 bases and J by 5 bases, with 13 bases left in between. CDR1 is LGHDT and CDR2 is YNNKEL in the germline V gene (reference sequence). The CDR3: CASSQEGNRFETQYF. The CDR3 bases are TGTGCCAGCAGCCAAGAGGGGAACAGGTTCGAGACCCAGTACTTC.

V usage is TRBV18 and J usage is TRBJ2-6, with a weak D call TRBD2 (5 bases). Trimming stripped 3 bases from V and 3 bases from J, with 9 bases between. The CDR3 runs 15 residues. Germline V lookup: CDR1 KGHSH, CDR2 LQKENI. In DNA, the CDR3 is TGTGCCAGCTCACCGGCGGGTCTTGGGGCCAACGTCCTGACTTTC. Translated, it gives CASSPAGLGANVLTF.

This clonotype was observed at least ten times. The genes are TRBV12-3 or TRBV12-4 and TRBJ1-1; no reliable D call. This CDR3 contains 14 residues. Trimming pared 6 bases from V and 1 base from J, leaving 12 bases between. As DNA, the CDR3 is TGTGCCAGCAGAGGGCAAGATGAGAACACTGAAGCTTTCTTT. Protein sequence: CASRGQDENTEAFF.

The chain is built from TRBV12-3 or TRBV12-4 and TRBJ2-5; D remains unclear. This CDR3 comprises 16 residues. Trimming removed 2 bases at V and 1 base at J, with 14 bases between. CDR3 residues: CASSLLAGPFQETQYF. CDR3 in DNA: TGTGCCAGCAGTTTATTGGCCGGCCCTTTCCAAGAGACCCAGTACTTC.

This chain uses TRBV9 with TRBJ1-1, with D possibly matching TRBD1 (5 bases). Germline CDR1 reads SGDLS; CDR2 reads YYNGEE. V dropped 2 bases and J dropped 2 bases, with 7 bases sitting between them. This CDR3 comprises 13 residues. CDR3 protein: CASSVGDNTEAFF. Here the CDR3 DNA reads TGTGCCAGCAGCGTGGGGGATAACACTGAAGCTTTCTTT.

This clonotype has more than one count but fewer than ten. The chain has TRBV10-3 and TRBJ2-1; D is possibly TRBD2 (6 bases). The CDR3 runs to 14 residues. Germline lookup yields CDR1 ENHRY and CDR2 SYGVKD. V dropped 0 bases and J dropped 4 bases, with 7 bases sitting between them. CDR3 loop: CAISESGTYNEQFF. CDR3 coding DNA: TGTGCCATCAGTGAGTCGGGGACTTACAATGAGCAGTTCTTC.

The CDR3 protein is CASSPGGWTGELFF. Here the CDR3 DNA reads TGTGCCAGCTCACCGGGTGGATGGACCGGGGAGCTGTTTTTT. This chain links TRBV18 with TRBJ2-2; no reliable D call. Germline CDR1 and CDR2: KGHSH and LQKENI. V lost 3 bases and J lost 5, with 10 bases in between. CDR3 length equals 14 residues.

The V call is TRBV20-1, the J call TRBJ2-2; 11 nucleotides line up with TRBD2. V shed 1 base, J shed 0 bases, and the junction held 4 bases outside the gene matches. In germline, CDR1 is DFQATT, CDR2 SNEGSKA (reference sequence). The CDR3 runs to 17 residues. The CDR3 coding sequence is TGCAGTGCTAGAGGATTGACTAGCGGGGCGAACACCGGGGAGCTGTTTTTT. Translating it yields CSARGLTSGANTGELFF.

This CDR3 is CASSLRGLNTDTQYF. As DNA, the CDR3 is TGTGCCAGCAGCTTAAGAGGACTGAATACAGATACGCAGTATTTT. The chain is built from TRBV7-3 and TRBJ2-3, with D tentatively TRBD2 (5 bases). CDR1 and CDR2 (germline): SGHTA, FQGTGA. Trimming removed 1 base at V and 3 bases at J, with 11 bases between. CDR3 size: 15 residues.

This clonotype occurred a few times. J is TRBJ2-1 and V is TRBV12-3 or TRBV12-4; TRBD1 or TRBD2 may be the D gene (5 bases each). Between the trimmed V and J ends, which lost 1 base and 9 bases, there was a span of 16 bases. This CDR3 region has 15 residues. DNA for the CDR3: TGTGCCAGCAGTTTAGGGGGACCGAACCGGGGTGAGCAGTTCTTC. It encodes CASSLGGPNRGEQFF.

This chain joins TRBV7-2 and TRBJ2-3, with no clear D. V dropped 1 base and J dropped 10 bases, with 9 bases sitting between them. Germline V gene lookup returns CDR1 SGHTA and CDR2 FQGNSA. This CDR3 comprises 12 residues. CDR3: CASSLEGTAQYF. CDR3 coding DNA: TGTGCCAGCAGCTTAGAAGGCACAGCGCAGTATTTT.